This T cell receptor (beta chain) was profiled in a study of long-term antiretroviral therapy in people with HIV (dated by TCRdb to the early 2020s). About the investigation overall: Collection of the earliest samples took place about a decade ahead of the 2015 WHO recommendation for immediate ART, at a time when ART was typically delayed until CD4 counts fell. About 35% of the 30 participants with HIV were female. The cohort contributed roughly 200 cryopreserved PBMC samples from 25 to 35 adults with confirmed HIV infection, collected serially over a mean of 6 years (range 1-12). No cross-contamination during QIAcube processing was seen in test extractions of a monoclonal T-cell line run alongside 30 or so polyclonal samples. Whether ART initiation and durable HIV suppression were associated with changes in peripheral blood TRB repertoire composition and diversity was tested in a retrospective serial study. Findings and caveats that apply to the study as a whole: HIV repertoires had narrower CDR3 length ranges than controls, and the network structure suggested an antigen-experienced repertoire that shifted only slightly toward naive after ART. Inferences about post-ART repertoire changes were limited because no data were available on ART adherence, viral resistance or therapy changes. The samples span the years 2004 to 2017, and the ART regimens used at that time may not be as effective as current regimens. The repertoire was dominated across all time points by expanded TRB clones identified before ART initiation, although this dominance was seen to fluctuate and to decrease in many PLHIV after ART. Starting ART was linked to a significant rise in TRB diversity, yet even with long-term ART the diversity remained significantly lower than in transplant donor controls. Limited PBMC availability meant only the TCR beta chain was sequenced, without alpha chain pairing. Because pre-ART samples had limited cell numbers, unsorted PBMC were profiled rather than sorted CD4+ and CD8+ T cells.

A word on this clone: No cognate antigen has been identified for it. The input lacks base qualities; no much larger clone sits a single base away.

The immunoSEQ hsTCRB v3.0 assay was used at survey level resolution to sequence the TRB variable region. The target sequencing depth for TRB was roughly 40,000-50,000 T-cell genomes per sample. Pooled TRB libraries were sequenced on an Illumina MiSeq with a v3 150-cycle kit. On the authors' methods: Repertoire analysis was performed in R inside a reproducible Nextflow workflow that covered QC, data transformation and analysis. LymphoSeq2, an R package for exploring AIRR-Seq data, was used to implement the custom analyses. After excluding a few samples that yielded fewer than 5000 total TRB sequences, 188 HIV repertoires remained for analysis. Of the approximately 190 retained HIV repertoires, 55 to 60 were collected before and more than 120 after ART initiation. Each repertoire was downsampled to 5000 TRB nucleotide sequences, and summary statistics were averaged across 100 downsampling iterations. TRB sequences were retained for analysis only if CDR3 regions of at least seven amino acids were present. Two measures captured diversity: a Shannon entropy-derived clonality score and the Gini coefficient. Repertoire networks linked the top 5000 CDR3 amino acid sequences whenever two sequences differed by an edit distance of one. Antigen specificity groups and MHC restriction were predicted for TRB CDR3 amino acid sequences with GLIPH2. To flag known associations with CMV, EBV, HIV or tissue antigens, CDR3 amino acid sequences were compared against VDJdb and McPAS-TCR. Pre-ART, post-ART and control groups were compared with Wilcoxon signed-rank tests and Holm-Bonferroni correction. TCRdb took this table from immuneACCESS and kept in-frame rearrangements with V and J called. Such tables lack part of the clones; where checked against another copy, unresolved V genes explain under half of the gap, and the rest is unexplained. V and J calls and clone size are copied from that table; D and trimming were computed from the DNA. Present in this sample are tens of thousands of clones, around 80% of which were seen just once. The top ten constitute approximately 9.9% of the sample.

The CDR3 contains 15 residues, cysteine and phenylalanine counted. CDR3 DNA is the only sequence kept; it has 45 bases, read in frame from the first base. CDR1 and CDR2 were assigned from the germline V gene (reference sequence) as GTSNPN and SVGIG. V is pared back by 4 bases and J by 5 bases, with 17 bases lying between the germline termini. Inclusion was restricted to participants for whom at least one PBMC sample before ART initiation and at least two post-ART samples were available. All participants with HIV were treated in the United States of America. Before DNA extraction, cryopreserved samples containing 1-10 million PBMC were thawed and washed. At the time of the earliest PBMC sample for each participant with HIV, ages ranged from about 23 to 60 years. Each participant contributed PBMC samples from 1-4 timepoints before ART initiation and 2-8 timepoints after ART initiation, with a median of 7 samples. Serial HIV viral load, CD4+ T-cell count, ART history and demographic data were obtained for every participant. A Qiagen kit on a QIAcube was used to extract genomic DNA from unsorted PBMC, with samples processed in batches of 12.

The clonotype comes from a man between 25 and 39 years old with HIV. The sequencing used unsorted PBMCs, collected roughly 2.7 years after starting antiretroviral therapy. The chain uses TRBV30 and TRBJ1-4, with an unclear D gene assignment. The sequence in DNA is TGTGCCTGGAAGGGCCGAGGGCGGCCGAATGAAAAACTGTTTTTT. Translated, it gives CAWKGRGRPNEKLFF.